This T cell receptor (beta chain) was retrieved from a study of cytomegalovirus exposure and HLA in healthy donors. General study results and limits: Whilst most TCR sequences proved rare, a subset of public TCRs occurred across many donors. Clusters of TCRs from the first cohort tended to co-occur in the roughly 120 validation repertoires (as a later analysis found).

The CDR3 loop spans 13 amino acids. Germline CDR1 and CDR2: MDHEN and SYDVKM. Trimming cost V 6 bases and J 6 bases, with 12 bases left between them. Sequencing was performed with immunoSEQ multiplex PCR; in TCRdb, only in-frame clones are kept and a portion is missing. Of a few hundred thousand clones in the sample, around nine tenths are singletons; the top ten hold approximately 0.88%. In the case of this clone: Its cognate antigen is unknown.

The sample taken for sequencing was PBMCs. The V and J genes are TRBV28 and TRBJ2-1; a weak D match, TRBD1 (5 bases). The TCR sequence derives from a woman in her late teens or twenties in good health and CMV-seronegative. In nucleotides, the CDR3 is TGTGCCAGCAGCGCAGCAGGGTTCAATGAGCAGTTCTTC. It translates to CASSAAGFNEQFF. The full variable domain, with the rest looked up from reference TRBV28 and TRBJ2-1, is DVKVTQSSRYLVKRTGEKVFLECVQDMDHENMFWYRQDPGLGLRLIYFSYDVKMKEKGDIPEGYSVSREKKERFSLILESASTNQTSMYLCASSAAGFNEQFFGPGTRLTVL.